This T cell receptor (beta chain) originates from a study of CD8 T cells in Susac syndrome. RNA, at about 0.5 to 1 ug, was reverse transcribed with random hexamers. Each CDR3 protein is one row after TCRdb ran MiXCR on the immunoSEQ multiplex PCR reads. The table records approximately 180,000 distinct CDR3 sequences, around 95% of them present only once. Germline V gene lookup returns CDR1 MNHEY and CDR2 SVGEGT. V was pared by 4 bases and J by 2 bases, with 9 bases between. CDR3 length: 13 residues. TCR beta sequencing covered blood CD8+ and CD4+ T cells. The CD8+ and CD4+ T cells were negatively isolated, with the TEMRA cells enriched by FACS.

Sequenced input: CD4+ T cells from PBMCs. This chain links TRBV6-2 or TRBV6-3 with TRBJ2-7; a weak D match, TRBD1 (6 bases). The TCR was taken from a human donor with multiple sclerosis. CDR3 nucleotide sequence: TGTGCCAGCAGTTCCCGGGACACCTACGAGCAGTACTTC. Translated: CASSSRDTYEQYF.